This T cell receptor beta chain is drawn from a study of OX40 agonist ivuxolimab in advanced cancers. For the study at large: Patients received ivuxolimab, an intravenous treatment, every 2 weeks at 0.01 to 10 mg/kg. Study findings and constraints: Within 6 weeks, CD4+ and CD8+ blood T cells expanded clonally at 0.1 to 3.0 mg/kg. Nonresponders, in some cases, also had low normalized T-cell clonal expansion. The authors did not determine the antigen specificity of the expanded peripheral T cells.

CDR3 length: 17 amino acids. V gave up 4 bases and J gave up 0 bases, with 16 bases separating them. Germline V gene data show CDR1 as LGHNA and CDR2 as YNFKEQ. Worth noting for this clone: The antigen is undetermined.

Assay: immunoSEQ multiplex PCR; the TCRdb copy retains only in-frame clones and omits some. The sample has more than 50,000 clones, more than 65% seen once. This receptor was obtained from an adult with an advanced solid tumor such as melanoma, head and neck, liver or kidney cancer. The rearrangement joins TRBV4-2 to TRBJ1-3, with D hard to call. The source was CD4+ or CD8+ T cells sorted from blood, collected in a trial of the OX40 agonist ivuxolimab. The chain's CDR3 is CASSRALPPDSGNTIYF. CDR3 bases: TGTGCCAGCAGCCGGGCACTTCCGCCGGACTCTGGAAACACCATATATTTT.